The clone carrying this T cell receptor (beta chain) was seen just once. These data originate in a study of blood T cell repertoires in COVID-19. Sequencing used immunoSEQ multiplex PCR; TCRdb keeps in-frame clones, though not all of them. The sample holds a few hundred thousand clones, about 86% seen once. V lost 1 base and J 4 bases, leaving 13 bases between the germline ends. This CDR3 is built from 15 residues. Germline-derived CDR1 and CDR2 are SGHAT and FQNNGV. The receptor was isolated from a woman aged 40 to 50 with acute COVID-19. Sequencing was done on a sample of PBMCs or T cells enriched from blood (not recorded which). The chain is built from TRBV11-2 and TRBJ2-5; D might be TRBD1 (5 bases). The CDR3, as DNA: TGTGCCAGCAGCTTAGGGCTAGGGGCTCGAGAGACCCAGTACTTC. Translating gives CASSLGLGARETQYF.